The 14 T cell receptor beta chains presented below share a single source sample, sequenced in a study of blood T cell repertoires in COVID-19. The method was immunoSEQ multiplex PCR; TCRdb's version includes in-frame clones alone and lacks a portion of them. The data show 110,000 to 150,000 clones, approximately 91% seen once. Material for sequencing was peripheral blood. These receptor sequences come from a man in his 70s with acute or convalescent COVID-19.

This clone showed up just a few times. The chain employs TRBV28 and TRBJ2-5; tentatively, D is TRBD1 (5 bases). This CDR3 has 14 amino acids. The ends were cut back, 5 bases at V and 4 bases at J, with 14 bases in the middle. Germline CDR1 reads MDHEN; CDR2 reads SYDVKM. The CDR3 here is CASSISQGPETQYF. The DNA of the CDR3 is TGTGCCAGCAGTATCAGCCAGGGCCCAGAGACCCAGTACTTC.

Remarks on this clone: This specimen includes other DNA sequences encoding the same CDR3. V gene TRBV5-1 combines with J gene TRBJ1-1; 7 nucleotides align to TRBD1. Germline values: CDR1 SGHRS, CDR2 YFSETQ. The ends lost 3 bases at V and 1 base at J; junction bases unmatched: 3. The CDR3 is made up of 14 amino acids. CDR3 sequence (DNA): TGCGCCAGCAGCTCGGGACAGCCGAACACTGAAGCTTTCTTT. It specifies CASSSGQPNTEAFF.

This chain uses TRBV9 with TRBJ2-3; tentatively, D is TRBD2 (6 bases). Germline values: CDR1 SGDLS, CDR2 YYNGEE. The V gene lost 2 bases and the J gene lost 0 bases, with 7 bases spanning the gap. This CDR3 is built from 14 residues. CDR3 sequence (DNA): TGTGCCAGCAGCGTTGGGACTAGCACAGATACGCAGTATTTT. Translating it yields CASSVGTSTDTQYF.

This chain joins TRBV7-6 and TRBJ1-5, with 9 bases matching TRBD1. Germline-derived CDR1 and CDR2 are SGHVS and FNYEAQ. The J segment lost 2 bases and the V segment lost 3 bases, leaving 2 bases of the junction unmatched. This CDR3 has 15 residues. The CDR3 here is CASSLTGGGNQPQHF. In DNA, the CDR3 is TGTGCCAGCAGCTTGACAGGGGGAGGCAATCAGCCCCAGCATTTT.

The chain joins TRBV19 to TRBJ1-5, with 9 nucleotides matching TRBD1. Germline trimming cut 5 bases from V and 2 bases from J; bases unmatched to any gene: 1. The CDR3 runs to 14 residues. The germline CDR1 and CDR2 sequences are LNHDA and SQIVND (reference sequence). The CDR3: CASSGDRGNQPQHF. The CDR3 DNA sequence: TGTGCCAGTAGTGGGGACAGGGGCAATCAGCCCCAGCATTTT.

This chain links TRBV6-1 with TRBJ1-2, with 8 nucleotides matching TRBD1. CDR1 and CDR2 (germline): MNHNS, SASEGT. With V trimmed by 3 bases and J by 7 bases, 10 bases remained unmatched. The CDR3 sequence is 15 residues long. The CDR3 here is CASSDHSQGVGGYTF. CDR3 DNA sequence: TGTGCCAGCAGTGACCACTCACAGGGGGTCGGTGGCTACACCTTC.

This chain uses TRBV30 with TRBJ1-4; 9 bases are a match to TRBD1. Germline V gene sequence: CDR1 GTSNPN, CDR2 SVGIG (reference sequence). The CDR3 length is 13 residues. With V trimmed by 1 base and J by 7 bases, 1 base remained unmatched. In DNA form, the CDR3 reads TGTGCCTGGAGTGCGACAGGGGGTGAAAAACTGTTTTTT. As protein: CAWSATGGEKLFF.

This chain links TRBV2 with TRBJ2-7, with D unclear. Per germline, CDR1 SNHLY and CDR2 FYNNEI. The V gene lost 4 bases and the J gene lost 6 bases, with 4 bases spanning the gap. The length of the CDR3 is 10 residues. The CDR3 sequence is CASSGREQYF. The CDR3 bases are TGTGCCAGCAGTGGTCGCGAGCAGTACTTC.

The V and J genes are TRBV10-3 and TRBJ2-3; TRBD2 matches at 9 bases. The V gene's germline CDR1 is ENHRY and CDR2 SYGVKD. Trimming took 4 bases from V and 1 from J; bases not matched to a gene: 6. The CDR3 totals 16 residues. CDR3 coding DNA: TGTGCCATCAGTGGGACCGGACTAGCGCGCACAGATACGCAGTATTTT. It encodes CAISGTGLARTDTQYF.

V usage is TRBV6-1 and J usage is TRBJ1-2; D remains unclear. With 5 bases removed from V and 4 bases from J, the gap between germline ends came to 14 bases. The germline V gene encodes CDR1 MNHNS and CDR2 SASEGT. This CDR3 has 14 amino acids. CDR3 DNA sequence: TGTGCCAGCAGTCCCCCGGGCCGGGGCTATGGCTACACCTTC. Residues: CASSPPGRGYGYTF.

The chain links TRBV30 to TRBJ1-6; 9 nucleotides agree with TRBD1. This CDR3 spans 16 amino acids. V lost 4 bases and J lost 2; bases outside the gene matches: 6. Per germline, CDR1 GTSNPN and CDR2 SVGIG (reference sequence). The CDR3 DNA is TGTGCCTGGACGCTCACAGGGGGCCCCTATAATTCACCCCTCCACTTT. This gives the protein CAWTLTGGPYNSPLHF.

The genes are TRBV5-1 and TRBJ2-3; weak D call: TRBD2 (5 bases). The CDR3 is 15 residues long. The V gene's germline CDR1 is SGHRS and CDR2 YFSETQ. Trimming cost V 4 bases and J 2 bases, with 14 bases left between them. DNA for the CDR3: TGCGCCAGCAGCCCACTAGAGGCTTTCACAGATACGCAGTATTTT. As protein: CASSPLEAFTDTQYF.

The chain recombines TRBV28 with TRBJ2-7, with TRBD1 identical over 7 bases. This CDR3 spans 13 amino acids. Germline CDR1 MDHEN, CDR2 SYDVKM. With V trimmed by 6 bases and J by 7 bases, 9 bases remained unmatched. DNA for the CDR3: TGTGCCAGCAGCCCAGACAGGGTGTGGGAGCAGTACTTC. Protein sequence: CASSPDRVWEQYF.

The genes are TRBV5-6 and TRBJ2-7; D not certain. The CDR3 is 14 residues long. V dropped 3 bases and J dropped 4 bases, with 14 bases sitting between them. CDR1 is SGHDT, CDR2 YYEEEE, per germline. The chain's CDR3 is CASSSSYNMYEQYF. DNA for the CDR3: TGTGCCAGCAGCTCGTCGTACAACATGTACGAGCAGTACTTC.